A single sample gave rise to the 20 T cell receptor beta chains below, sequenced in a study of immune cell composition in non-small cell lung cancer (dated by TCRdb to 2016 to 2017). To prepare the library, the immunoSEQ multiplex PCR assay was applied. TCRdb holds this immuneACCESS table with in-frame rearrangements only. Some clones are missing; in checked studies, unresolved V genes explain under half, and the rest has no known cause. The sample table records 7,500 to 9,000 clones; 60% to 85% of these occur just once. The top ten hold roughly 13% of the sample. Normal lung samples came from the same patient and consisted of non-adjacent lung tissue collected as far from the tumour as possible, at a distance of at least 3 cm. The sample comprised non-adjacent lung tissue. The receptors come from a human donor with non-small cell lung cancer.

The J gene is TRBJ2-5, the V gene TRBV5-4; 10 nucleotides align to TRBD1. The CDR3 runs to 15 residues. CDR1 is SGHNT, CDR2 YYREEE, per germline (reference sequence). V shed 1 base, J shed 3 bases, and the junction held 3 bases outside the gene matches. Here the CDR3 reads CASSLSGQGKETQYF. CDR3 bases: TGTGCCAGCAGCTTGTCGGGACAGGGGAAAGAGACCCAGTACTTC. Full variable domain (missing parts from reference TRBV5-4 and TRBJ2-5): ETGVTQSPTHLIKTRGQQVTLRCSSQSGHNTVSWYQQALGQGPQFIFQYYREEENGRGNFPPRFSGLQFPNYSSELNVNALELDDSALYLCASSLSGQGKETQYFGPGTRLLVL.

The chain has TRBV28 and TRBJ1-4; TRBD1 matches at 7 bases. In germline, CDR1 is MDHEN, CDR2 SYDVKM. The CDR3 covers 16 residues. With 7 bases clipped from V and 9 bases from J, the junction kept 17 bases outside the gene matches. The CDR3 is CASTPNRQGSTQKLFF. CDR3 nucleotide sequence: TGTGCCAGCACCCCGAACCGACAGGGATCAACCCAAAAACTGTTTTTT.

This clone appeared a single time. The chain is built from TRBV5-4 and TRBJ2-5; 7 positions agree with TRBD2. This CDR3 region has 15 residues. Germline V gene sequence: CDR1 SGHNT, CDR2 YYREEE (reference sequence). With V trimmed by 2 bases and J by 4 bases, 8 bases remained unmatched. The CDR3 loop reads CASSFVGGLGETQYF. The CDR3 coding sequence is TGTGCCAGCAGCTTTGTGGGGGGGTTAGGAGAGACCCAGTACTTC.

The chain combines TRBV27 with TRBJ2-3, with a weak D call TRBD2 (6 bases). V lost 4 bases and J lost 0, with 8 bases in between. This CDR3 has 14 residues. Germline V gene data show CDR1 as MNHEY and CDR2 as SMNVEV (reference sequence). Written as DNA, the CDR3 is TGTGCCAGCAGTTCGGGACTTAGCACAGATACGCAGTATTTT. It translates to CASSSGLSTDTQYF.

The rearrangement joins TRBV28 to TRBJ1-3, with D perhaps matching TRBD1 (6 bases). Germline lookup yields CDR1 MDHEN and CDR2 SYDVKM. The V gene lost 8 bases and the J gene lost 0 bases, with 17 bases spanning the gap. The CDR3 loop spans 16 amino acids. CDR3 DNA sequence: TGTGCCAGCCACGGACAGTTCGTCAGCTCTGGAAACACCATATATTTT. Amino acid sequence: CASHGQFVSSGNTIYF.

The gene calls are TRBV5-4 and TRBJ1-6, with D perhaps matching TRBD1 (5 bases). The germline V and J ends were trimmed by 8 bases and 8 bases, with 17 bases remaining between them. Per the germline V gene, CDR1 is SGHNT and CDR2 is YYREEE (reference sequence). This CDR3 spans 14 amino acids. The CDR3 nucleotides are TGTGCCAGACCCCTATGCAGGGAGCATTCACCCCTCCACTTT. Residues: CARPLCREHSPLHF. Full variable domain (missing parts from reference TRBV5-4 and TRBJ1-6): ETGVTQSPTHLIKTRGQQVTLRCSSQSGHNTVSWYQQALGQGPQFIFQYYREEENGRGNFPPRFSGLQFPNYSSELNVNALELDDSALYLCARPLCREHSPLHFGNGTRLTVT.

CDR3 nucleotide sequence: TGTGCCAGCAGCGTGGGACTAGCGGGAGAGGGTGAGCAGTTCTTC. Its translation: CASSVGLAGEGEQFF. This chain links TRBV9 with TRBJ2-1; 14 positions agree with TRBD2. Germline values: CDR1 SGDLS, CDR2 YYNGEE. V shed 2 bases, J shed 9 bases, and the junction held 4 bases outside the gene matches. There are 15 residues in the CDR3.

This clone was detected a few times. This chain joins TRBV6-1 and TRBJ1-6; no clear D. The V gene lost 4 bases and the J gene lost 0 bases, with 16 bases spanning the gap. The CDR3 is made up of 18 amino acids. Germline lookup yields CDR1 MNHNS and CDR2 SASEGT. The CDR3 nucleotides read TGTGCCAGCAGTGGACTCGGCCAACGGGGCTCCTATAATTCACCCCTCCACTTT. Protein product: CASSGLGQRGSYNSPLHF.

This clone was seen once. V is TRBV19 and J is TRBJ1-3; D call uncertain. CDR1 and CDR2 from the germline V gene are LNHDA and SQIVND (reference sequence). V was shortened by 10 bases and J by 0 bases, with 10 bases between the two germline ends. The CDR3 extends over 13 amino acids. The CDR3 DNA reads as TGTGCCACCAGTTCAATCTCTGGAAACACCATATATTTT. It yields the protein CATSSISGNTIYF.

The genes are TRBV7-2 and TRBJ2-7; 7 bases match TRBD1. The CDR3 spans 16 residues. Germline V gene sequence: CDR1 SGHTA, CDR2 FQGNSA. Trimming took 4 bases from V and 0 from J; bases not matched to a gene: 9. CDR3 DNA sequence: TGTGCCAGCAGCTCTACTGTTCGGACAGGCTCCTACGAGCAGTACTTC. It codes for CASSSTVRTGSYEQYF.

This rearrangement joins TRBV29-1 to TRBJ2-1, with D maybe TRBD1 (6 bases). Germline V gene sequence: CDR1 SQVTM, CDR2 ANQGSEA. The CDR3 has 14 residues. V was cut by 4 bases and J by 4 bases, with 14 bases left in between. The CDR3 spells CSVGGQGLYNEQFF. For the CDR3, the DNA is TGCAGCGTTGGTGGGCAGGGGTTATACAATGAGCAGTTCTTC.

This chain connects TRBV29-1 to TRBJ2-5; D possibly corresponds to TRBD1 (6 bases). The length of the CDR3 is 14 residues. Germline loops: CDR1 SQVTM, CDR2 ANQGSEA. V was pared by 8 bases and J by 2 bases, with 18 bases between. CDR3 region: CSFKTGGTQETQYF. In DNA, the CDR3 is TGCAGCTTTAAGACAGGCGGCACACAAGAGACCCAGTACTTC.

This clone was seen a few times. The chain is built from TRBV19 and TRBJ1-2; D gene ambiguous. This CDR3 has 12 amino acids. V was clipped by 7 bases and J by 2 bases, with 8 bases between them. CDR1 and CDR2 from the germline V gene are LNHDA and SQIVND (reference sequence). The CDR3 DNA reads TGTGCCAGTACTCAGGAGAACTATGGCTACACCTTC. Protein sequence: CASTQENYGYTF.

A word on this clone: Other DNA sequences in the sample encode the same CDR3. The chain has TRBV4-1 and TRBJ1-2; a weak D match, TRBD1 (5 bases). The V and J ends lost 1 base and 5 bases respectively, with 11 bases between them. The germline V gene encodes CDR1 MGHRA and CDR2 YSYEKL. The CDR3 loop spans 14 amino acids. CDR3 amino acids: CASSQGGGGYGYTF. In DNA form, the CDR3 reads TGCGCCAGCAGCCAAGGTGGGGGAGGATATGGCTACACCTTC.

This sequence joins TRBV4-1 and TRBJ2-1; 9 positions match TRBD1. CDR1 is MGHRA and CDR2 is YSYEKL in the germline V gene. Trimming took 4 bases from V and 0 from J; bases not matched to a gene: 13. The CDR3 is 19 residues long. CDR3 loop: CASSPILGQGLSSYNEQFF. CDR3 DNA: TGCGCCAGCAGCCCGATCCTTGGACAGGGGTTAAGCTCCTACAATGAGCAGTTCTTC.

This clone occurred once. This sequence joins TRBV5-8 and TRBJ2-3; D might be TRBD1 (6 bases). The V and J ends lost 2 bases and 1 base respectively, with 17 bases between them. Per the germline V gene, CDR1 is SGHTS and CDR2 is YDEGEE. The CDR3 runs 17 residues. The chain's CDR3 is CASSFQGPLEGTDTQYF. Written as DNA, the CDR3 is TGTGCCAGCAGCTTCCAGGGGCCGTTGGAGGGCACAGATACGCAGTATTTT. The variable domain in full, completed from reference TRBV5-8 and TRBJ2-3, reads EAGVTQSPTHLIKTRGQQATLRCSPISGHTSVYWYQQALGLGLQFLLWYDEGEERNRGNFPPRFSGRQFPNYSSELNVNALELEDSALYLCASSFQGPLEGTDTQYFGPGTRLTVL.

The chain has TRBV4-3 and TRBJ1-3, with D unresolved. V was clipped by 3 bases and J by 2 bases, with 11 bases between them. In germline, CDR1 is LGHNA, CDR2 YSLEER. There are 15 residues in the CDR3. The CDR3 loop is CASSQSLATGNTIYF. The DNA for the CDR3 is TGCGCCAGCAGCCAGAGCTTAGCAACTGGAAACACCATATATTTT.

This chain joins TRBV4-2 and TRBJ2-3, with 8 bases fitting TRBD1. The V segment lost 4 bases and the J segment 4 bases; nucleotides outside the gene matches: 10. The CDR3 is made up of 16 amino acids. CDR1 and CDR2 from the germline V gene are LGHNA and YNFKEQ. In nucleotides, the CDR3 is TGTGCCAGCAGCCTCGGCGACAGGGGATCCGCAGATACGCAGTATTTT. As protein: CASSLGDRGSADTQYF.

The rearrangement joins TRBV9 to TRBJ2-5; perhaps TRBD1 as D (7 bases). V dropped 0 bases and J dropped 4 bases, with 16 bases sitting between them. Looked up from germline, CDR1 is SGDLS and CDR2 is YYNGEE. CDR3 length equals 16 residues. DNA of the CDR3: TGTGCCAGCAGCGTAGAGGGGGCGGGGAGGCGAGAGACCCAGTACTTC. It encodes CASSVEGAGRRETQYF. The full variable domain, rest sourced from reference TRBV9 and TRBJ2-5, is DSGVTQTPKHLITATGQRVTLRCSPRSGDLSVYWYQQSLDQGLQFLIQYYNGEERAKGNILERFSAQQFPDLHSELNLSSLELGDSALYFCASSVEGAGRRETQYFGPGTRLLVL.

The V and J genes are TRBV30 and TRBJ1-1; no firm D call. V was shortened by 0 bases and J by 7 bases, with 12 bases between the two germline ends. From germline, CDR1 is GTSNPN and CDR2 SVGIG (reference sequence). CDR3 size: 13 residues. For the CDR3, the DNA is TGTGCCTGGAGTGTCCGTAGGGCTGATGAAGCTTTCTTT. It yields the protein CAWSVRRADEAFF.